The TCR beta chain under discussion was sequenced for a study of cytomegalovirus exposure and HLA in healthy donors. Overall study results and limits: Association with HLA alleles at 0.05 false discovery rate was found for around 17,000 TCR beta sequences in a later analysis.

On this clone itself: Its antigen is as yet unknown.

Trimming took off 3 bases at V and 10 bases at J, with 9 bases between the two ends. The germline gives CDR1 MDHEN, CDR2 SYDVKM. The CDR3 is 11 amino acids. The PCR contained 60 Vbeta and 13 Jbeta primers. Sequencing used immunoSEQ multiplex PCR; TCRdb keeps in-frame clones, though not all of them. The profile shows around 90,000 clones, around nine tenths of them singletons. The chain joins TRBV28 to TRBJ1-1; D perhaps matches TRBD1 (6 bases). Source material: PBMCs. The TCR was taken from a man aged 30 to 39 in good health and CMV-seropositive. The CDR3 region is CASSLGTRAFF. Written as DNA, the CDR3 is TGTGCCAGCAGTTTGGGGACACGAGCTTTCTTT.